Listed here is a single T cell receptor beta chain. Its cognate antigen has yet to be identified. No qualities accompany the bases; no much larger clone lies one base away. The data originate from a study of blood T cell repertoires in COVID-19 (dated by TCRdb to the early 2020s). With respect to the entire study: Samples covering the acute and convalescent phases of COVID-19 were provided by collaborators in the United States, Italy and Spain. A freely available public database, intended as a resource for researchers studying the immune response to SARS-CoV-2, is where the repertoires were released. The sample metadata nearly always contained a de-identified subject ID, COVID-19 status, age in years and sex. The dataset comprised deeply sampled blood TCRbeta repertoires from subjects exposed to, actively infected with, or recovered from COVID-19. Where available, HLA class I and class II types were obtained from metadata supplied by the sample provider rather than from assay-based typing. The samples were drawn from two sources: the first 160 participants of the ongoing ImmuneRACE study, and 1,200 or so subjects contributed by 6 global collaborators. The prospective study material was composed of cDNA or gDNA derived from T cells, B-cell-depleted T cells, or PBMCs. The paper's findings and limits, for the study overall: The amount of clinical and demographic metadata varied by source and participant and was provided uncurated.

TCRbeta CDR3 regions were amplified from genomic DNA by means of the immunoSEQ Assay, a bias-controlled multiplex PCR. As for how the authors treated the data: Within the assay, amplification of reference gene primers was used to estimate how many nucleated cells each sample contained. To quantify the absolute abundance of each unique TCRbeta CDR3 rearrangement, sequence reads were collapsed and filtered. For each sample, productive Simpson clonality was calculated as the square root of Simpson's diversity index across productive rearrangements. This is the immuneACCESS table as TCRdb keeps it, with only in-frame sequences that have V and J called. A part of the clones is gone; compared with another copy, unresolved V genes explain less than half, and the rest is unexplained. That table is the source of V, J and clone size, and D and trimming were worked out from the DNA. In all, the sample holds hundreds of thousands of clones, and over 75% of those were seen once. Approximately 8.8% of the sample rests with the top ten.

Participants in the prospective study were enrolled through a virtual design, were aged about 18 to 89 years, and lived in approximately 24 United States geographic areas. To assign participants to cohorts, the prospective study relied on clinical history that participants themselves reported in a screening survey and a study questionnaire. Recovered participants in ImmuneRACE Cohort 3 were defined as having two consecutive negative NP/OP PCR tests, clearance from a healthcare professional, or resolution of symptoms. In the prospective study, whole blood, serum and a nasopharyngeal or oropharyngeal swab were collected from each participant by mobile phlebotomists. Prospective study participants could optionally give additional blood draws and questionnaires over an approximately 2-month period. Before DNA extraction, prospective study blood samples were shipped either frozen or at room temperature.

The V and J ends are trimmed by 5 bases and 5 bases, leaving 11 bases between them. From its cysteine to its phenylalanine, the CDR3 spans 13 amino acids. Here the CDR3 DNA is all that survives: 39 bases in frame from base 1. CDR1 and CDR2 are drawn from the germline V gene: SGHTA, FQGNSA. The chain uses TRBV7-2 and TRBJ2-3; the D gene is perhaps TRBD1, from 5 matching bases. The specimen was PBMCs or T cells enriched from blood (not recorded which). The TCR originated in a middle-aged woman who had recovered from COVID-19. The DNA reads TGTGCCAGCAGCGCCGGACAACAAGATACGCAGTATTTT. Its translation reads: CASSAGQQDTQYF.